Listed here are 15 T cell receptor beta chains from one sample, sequenced in a study of T-cell reconstitution after alpha-beta-depleted transplantation in children. The TCRbeta library incorporated unique molecular identifiers. TCRdb analysed the PCR reads with MiXCR anew, one entry per CDR3 protein. Seen here are a few hundred thousand distinct CDR3 sequences, roughly a quarter observed once, and the top ten hold 4% to 5.5%. The specimen was PBMCs, mostly from graft donor cells, collected 360 days after TCRalphabeta/CD19-depleted stem cell transplant. The source is a female patient between 2 and 15 years old who had a stem cell transplant for congenital amegakaryocytic thrombocytopenia, so the T cells may come from the graft donor.

J is TRBJ2-5 and V is TRBV29-1, with TRBD1 identical over 8 bases. V was pared by 2 bases and J by 4 bases, with 12 bases of the junction left unmatched. Germline CDR1 and CDR2: SQVTM and ANQGSEA. CDR3 length equals 16 residues. The CDR3 DNA reads TGCAGCGTTGAAAGGCCCCAGACAGGGGCCCGAGAGACCCAGTACTTC. Encoded protein: CSVERPQTGARETQYF.

In this sample, this clonotype turned up many times. This chain connects TRBV2 to TRBJ2-1, with TRBD1 matching over 9 bases. The length of the CDR3 is 14 residues. V lost 8 bases and J lost 1; bases outside the gene matches: 3. Germline V gene data show CDR1 as SNHLY and CDR2 as FYNNEI. The CDR3 protein is CASGGQGSYNEQFF. Written as DNA, the CDR3 is TGTGCCAGCGGTGGACAGGGGTCCTACAATGAGCAGTTCTTC.

This clonotype was detected only a few times. J is TRBJ2-5 and V is TRBV10-3; 10 bases are shared with TRBD2. Trimming took 2 bases from V and 1 from J; bases not matched to a gene: 1. This CDR3 is 15 amino acids long. CDR1 and CDR2 from the germline V gene are ENHRY and SYGVKD. The CDR3 is CAISEASGGQETQYF. CDR3 bases: TGTGCCATCAGTGAGGCTAGCGGGGGCCAAGAGACCCAGTACTTC.

This clonotype was counted only a few times. The chain joins TRBV12-3 or TRBV12-4 to TRBJ1-1; 11 nucleotides match TRBD1. The CDR3 loop spans 13 amino acids. V gave up 7 bases and J gave up 8 bases; unmatched junction bases: 6. Here the CDR3 DNA reads TGTGCCAGCAACACGGACAGGGGGCCAGAAGCTTTCTTT. Encoded protein: CASNTDRGPEAFF.

This clonotype was seen a few times. The V gene is TRBV11-2, the J gene TRBJ2-2; 11 bases are shared with TRBD2. V gave up 3 bases and J gave up 1 base; unmatched junction bases: 1. The CDR3 is made up of 16 amino acids. The germline V gene encodes CDR1 SGHAT and CDR2 FQNNGV. In DNA, the CDR3 is TGTGCCAGCAGCTTCCTAGCGGGGGGGAACACCGGGGAGCTGTTTTTT. It specifies CASSFLAGGNTGELFF. Variable domain in full (rest from reference TRBV11-2 and TRBJ2-2): EAGVAQSPRYKIIEKRQSVAFWCNPISGHATLYWYQQILGQGPKLLIQFQNNGVVDDSQLPKDRFSAERLKGVDSTLKIQPAKLEDSAVYLCASSFLAGGNTGELFFGEGSRLTVL.

This clonotype was counted between two and nine times. The rearrangement joins TRBV10-3 to TRBJ1-1, with 9 bases aligning to TRBD1. Trimming removed 7 bases from V and 2 bases from J; junction bases left unmatched: 5. Germline CDR1 reads ENHRY; CDR2 reads SYGVKD. The CDR3 has 14 amino acids. The DNA for the CDR3 is TGTGCCATCAAAAACAGGGGGCTAAACACTGAAGCTTTCTTT. Encoded protein: CAIKNRGLNTEAFF.

This clonotype was picked up a small number of times. The rearrangement joins TRBV4-1 to TRBJ2-1; D ambiguous. V was pared by 0 bases and J by 4 bases, with 13 bases between. This CDR3 is 16 amino acids long. Per the germline V gene, CDR1 is MGHRA and CDR2 is YSYEKL. The CDR3 DNA is TGCGCCAGCAGCCAAGAACGAACTAACGGATACAATGAGCAGTTCTTC. It codes for CASSQERTNGYNEQFF.

V and J are TRBV4-2 and TRBJ2-5; perhaps TRBD1 as D (5 bases). Deletions cut 6 bases from V and 5 bases from J, with 19 bases between. The germline gives CDR1 LGHNA, CDR2 YNFKEQ. CDR3 size: 15 residues. This CDR3 reads CASRRNLGVGETQYF. In nucleotides, the CDR3 is TGTGCCAGCAGGCGAAACTTAGGGGTCGGGGAGACCCAGTACTTC.

V and J are TRBV7-2 and TRBJ1-3; D ambiguous. The CDR3 length is 16 residues. Germline CDR1 is SGHTA and CDR2 is FQGNSA. Deletions cut 1 base from V and 4 bases from J, with 14 bases between. The CDR3 loop reads CASSLGGIVAGNTIYF. The CDR3 bases are TGTGCCAGCAGCTTAGGGGGTATAGTCGCAGGAAACACCATATATTTT.

The chain couples TRBV29-1 to TRBJ1-4, with TRBD1 matching over 10 bases. The germline V gene has CDR1 SQVTM and CDR2 ANQGSEA. The CDR3 runs to 13 residues. After removal of 5 bases from V and 10 bases from J, the junction contained 7 bases not matched to a gene. The CDR3 DNA is TGCAGCGTTTGGGACAGGGGAGTAGGAAAACTGTTTTTT. Its protein is CSVWDRGVGKLFF. The full variable domain, completed using reference TRBV29-1 and TRBJ1-4, is SAVISQKPSRDICQRGTSLTIQCQVDSQVTMMFWYRQQPGQSLTLIATANQGSEATYESGFVIDKFPISRPNLTFSTLTVSNMSPEDSSIYLCSVWDRGVGKLFFGSGTQLSVL.

This clonotype came up a few times. The rearrangement links TRBV6-5 to TRBJ2-3; TRBD1 agrees at 7 bases. This CDR3 is built from 16 residues. The trim removed 2 bases at V and 0 bases at J, leaving 5 bases unmatched. Germline V gene sequence: CDR1 MNHEY, CDR2 SVGAGI. The CDR3 DNA reads as TGTGCCAGCAGTTACCTGGGACAGCCGAGCACAGATACGCAGTATTTT. Translated, it gives CASSYLGQPSTDTQYF.

V and J are TRBV10-1 and TRBJ2-5, with D unclear. Germline V CDR1 and CDR2: WNHNN, SYGVQD (reference sequence). V was trimmed by 3 bases and J by 1 base, leaving 9 bases between them. The CDR3 contains 14 residues. The CDR3 sequence is CASSDGRPQETQYF. Here the CDR3 DNA reads TGCGCCAGCAGTGATGGCAGGCCCCAAGAGACCCAGTACTTC.

This clonotype was recorded many times. The chain couples TRBV12-3 or TRBV12-4 to TRBJ2-3; 11 positions agree with TRBD2. V was pared by 5 bases and J by 2 bases, with 6 bases of the junction left unmatched. The CDR3 spans 16 residues. The CDR3 nucleotides read TGTGCCAGCAGTAAACCGGGACTAGCGGTCACAGATACGCAGTATTTT. This gives the protein CASSKPGLAVTDTQYF.

The chain links TRBV20-1 to TRBJ2-1, with 10 positions matching TRBD2. Germline V lookup: CDR1 DFQATT, CDR2 SNEGSKA (reference sequence). V gave up 7 bases and J gave up 0 bases; unmatched junction bases: 6. The CDR3 sequence is 15 residues long. The CDR3, as DNA: TGCAGTGGTACTAGCGGGACGAGCTCCTACAATGAGCAGTTCTTC. Its protein product is CSGTSGTSSYNEQFF.

The V call is TRBV2, the J call TRBJ2-3; 8 positions match TRBD1. The CDR3 has 15 amino acids. V lost 6 bases, J lost 7 bases, and 12 bases stayed unmatched. Germline CDR1 SNHLY, CDR2 FYNNEI. The CDR3 protein is CASSPDRDALYTQYF. CDR3 coding DNA: TGTGCCAGCAGCCCGGACAGGGACGCCTTGTATACGCAGTATTTT.